This TCR beta chain originates from a study of T cells in Graves' hyperthyroidism and ophthalmopathy. This CDR3 region has 16 residues. Germline values: CDR1 SGHTA, CDR2 FQGTGA. With 0 bases clipped from V and 4 bases from J, the junction kept 9 bases outside the gene matches. Hyperthyroidism was newly diagnosed in patients aged 18 to 65 (duration under 2 months). Patients were excluded because of uncontrolled infection, other autoimmune disease, pregnancy or lactation. Every diagnosis used clinical symptoms, serum thyroxine and TRAb, thyroid ultrasound and orbital computed tomography. Researchers amplified the TCR beta CDR3 regions from RNA transcripts. The TCR CDR3 first-round RT-PCR relied on the HTBI primer set. One entry per CDR3 protein, called by TCRdb with MiXCR from the multiplex PCR reads. Among 750,000 to 950,000 distinct CDR3 sequences, 38% were seen once, and the ten largest hold 8.9%.

Sequenced: blood. The rearrangement links TRBV7-3 to TRBJ2-7; 7 nucleotides agree with TRBD2. This clonotype was sampled from a man aged 18 to 30 with Graves' hyperthyroidism. This CDR3 is CASSLTRTRVRYEQYF. For the CDR3, the DNA is TGTGCCAGCAGCTTAACTAGGACTAGAGTCAGATACGAGCAGTACTTC.